The subject of this entry is one TCR beta chain. The germline V and J ends were trimmed by 4 bases and 4 bases, with 8 bases remaining between them. The CDR3 runs 13 residues. Germline CDR1 is SNHLY and CDR2 is FYNNEI. These data belong to a study of shared clonotypes between healthy human individuals. A deep-level run was used for the assay. Clones were read by immunoSEQ multiplex PCR, and TCRdb kept only the in-frame ones, dropping some. The data show around 2.5 million clones, 80% to 95% seen once. This TCR derives from a man aged 18 to 29 in good health. Some clones in this sample may be carry-over from other donors' samples. The chain carries TRBV2 and TRBJ1-3; D remains ambiguous. The sample taken for sequencing was naive CD4+ T cells from PBMCs. This sample's subset: CD45RA+ positively selected. Here the CDR3 DNA reads TGTGCCAGCAGTGGGGAAGTGGGAAACACCATATATTTT. This codes for CASSGEVGNTIYF.